What follows are 9 T cell receptor beta chains derived from one specimen sequenced in a study of blood T cell repertoires in COVID-19. Sequenced by immunoSEQ multiplex PCR; TCRdb stores in-frame clones only, minus some. The table includes a few hundred thousand clones, around 81% detected once. Sequenced: peripheral blood. The receptors originated from a woman aged 25 to 39 who had recovered from COVID-19.

The chain uses TRBV7-9 and TRBJ1-2; TRBD1 agrees at 9 bases. Trimming took 3 bases from V and 8 from J; bases not matched to a gene: 7. The CDR3 has 14 residues. CDR1 is SEHNR and CDR2 is FQNEAQ in the germline V gene (reference sequence). The CDR3 loop is CASSLEDRGGGYTF. DNA of the CDR3: TGTGCCAGCAGCTTGGAGGACAGGGGCGGGGGCTACACCTTC.

J is TRBJ1-2 and V is TRBV28, with D possibly being TRBD1 (5 bases). Germline V gene data show CDR1 as MDHEN and CDR2 as SYDVKM. V shed 4 bases and J shed 5 bases, with 11 bases lying between them. This CDR3 is 13 amino acids long. The CDR3 coding sequence is TGTGCCAGCAGTTATGTAAAGGGGTATGGCTACACCTTC. It specifies CASSYVKGYGYTF.

The table lists this clone with a few counts. The rearrangement uses TRBV3-1 (or the pseudogene TRBV3-2) and TRBJ2-5; weak D call: TRBD1 (5 bases). The CDR3 is 17 amino acids. Germline loops: CDR1 LGHDT, CDR2 YNNKEL (reference sequence). V lost 1 base and J lost 2, with 17 bases in between. The CDR3 loop is CASSQVSGIASQETQYF. Here the CDR3 DNA reads TGTGCCAGCAGCCAAGTATCAGGGATTGCCTCTCAAGAGACCCAGTACTTC.

This chain uses TRBV5-1 with TRBJ1-5, with unresolved D. The V gene lost 2 bases and the J gene lost 6 bases, with 12 bases spanning the gap. Looked up from germline, CDR1 is SGHRS and CDR2 is YFSETQ. The CDR3 is made up of 14 amino acids. In DNA form, the CDR3 reads TGCGCCAGCAGCTTCGGACTGGATGGTCAGCCCCAGCATTTT. Amino acids: CASSFGLDGQPQHF.

This rearrangement joins TRBV18 to TRBJ1-4, with 7 bases lining up with TRBD1. Germline trimming cut 6 bases from V and 0 bases from J; bases unmatched to any gene: 10. This CDR3 is 17 amino acids long. Germline V gene lookup returns CDR1 KGHSH and CDR2 LQKENI. The DNA for the CDR3 is TGTGCCAGCTCGCAACTACAGGGGTTAGCAACTAATGAAAAACTGTTTTTT. Translated: CASSQLQGLATNEKLFF.

V is TRBV24-1 and J is TRBJ2-1; 10 bases agree with TRBD2. Germline lookup yields CDR1 KGHDR and CDR2 SFDVKD. This CDR3 has 20 amino acids. V was pared by 4 bases and J by 6 bases, with 20 bases of the junction left unmatched. The CDR3 DNA is TGTGCCACCAGTGAGGGGGCTAGCGGGAGAGACGTCTCCTGGGCCAATGAGCAGTTCTTC. Translating gives CATSEGASGRDVSWANEQFF.

The chain combines TRBV28 with TRBJ1-2; D may be TRBD1 (5 bases). Trimming left V 3 bases short and J 8 bases short, with 13 bases between. Germline V lookup: CDR1 MDHEN, CDR2 SYDVKM. The CDR3 is made up of 13 amino acids. CDR3 residues: CASSFGGVRGYTF. In nucleotides, the CDR3 is TGTGCCAGCAGTTTCGGAGGGGTGAGGGGCTACACCTTC.

The CDR3: CASSSQTGGNTGELFF. The CDR3 DNA is TGTGCCAGCAGCTCACAAACAGGTGGTAACACCGGGGAGCTGTTTTTT. The V call is TRBV7-3, the J call TRBJ2-2; a possible D gene is TRBD1 (5 bases). The CDR3 covers 16 residues. Trimming left V 4 bases short and J 2 bases short, with 14 bases between. Germline V CDR1 and CDR2: SGHTA, FQGTGA. The full variable domain, its missing parts supplied by reference TRBV7-3 and TRBJ2-2, is GAGVSQTPSNKVTEKGKYVELRCDPISGHTALYWYRQSLGQGPEFLIYFQGTGAADDSGLPNDRFFAVRPEGSVSTLKIQRTERGDSAVYLCASSSQTGGNTGELFFGEGSRLTVL.

V is TRBV3-1 (or the pseudogene TRBV3-2) and J is TRBJ2-7; 9 bases map to TRBD1. The CDR3 covers 14 residues. CDR1 LGHDT and CDR2 YNNKEL come from the germline V gene (reference sequence). V gave up 4 bases and J gave up 2 bases; unmatched junction bases: 3. The CDR3 region is CASSLGQGTYEQYF. The CDR3 bases are TGTGCCAGCAGCCTCGGACAGGGGACCTACGAGCAGTACTTC.